This T cell receptor (beta chain) was sequenced in a study of CD8+CD57+ T cells in acquired aplastic anemia. Findings and limits, study-wide: Roughly 30 was the count of CD8+ CDR3 sequences that patients shared with controls.

Germline trimming cut 4 bases from V and 10 bases from J; bases unmatched to any gene: 8. From germline, CDR1 is LGHNT and CDR2 FRNRAP. The CDR3 is 13 residues long. Investigators profiled TCR beta VDJ and CDR3 from genomic DNA template. TCRdb re-called the reads with MiXCR, one entry per CDR3 protein. Here the sample spans roughly 280,000 distinct CDR3 sequences, approximately 60% being singletons. Worth noting for this clonotype: What it recognizes is unknown.

It was patients with CD8+CD57+ cell expansion by flow cytometry who were chosen for sequencing. The sample was sorted CD4+, CD8+, or CD8+CD57+ T cells (not recorded which) from PBMCs. The receptor was isolated from a human donor with aplastic anemia. The chain joins TRBV12-5 to TRBJ1-1; 8 nucleotides agree with TRBD1. CDR3 nucleotides: TGTGCTAGTGGTTGGGATACAGGGGGTCTAGCTTTCTTT. Translation: CASGWDTGGLAFF.